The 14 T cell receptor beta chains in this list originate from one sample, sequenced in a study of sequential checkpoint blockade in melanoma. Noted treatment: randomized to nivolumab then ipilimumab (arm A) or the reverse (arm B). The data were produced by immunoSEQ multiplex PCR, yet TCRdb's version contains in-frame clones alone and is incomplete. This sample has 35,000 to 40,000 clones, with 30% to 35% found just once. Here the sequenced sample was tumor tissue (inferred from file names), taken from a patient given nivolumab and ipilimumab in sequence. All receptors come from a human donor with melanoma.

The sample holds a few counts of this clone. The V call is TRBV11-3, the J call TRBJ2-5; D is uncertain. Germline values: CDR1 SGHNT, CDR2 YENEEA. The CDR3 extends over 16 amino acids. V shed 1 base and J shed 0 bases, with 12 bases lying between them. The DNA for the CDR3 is TGTGCCAGCAGCTTAGGGTCGGTGCCGTACCAAGAGACCCAGTACTTC. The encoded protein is CASSLGSVPYQETQYF.

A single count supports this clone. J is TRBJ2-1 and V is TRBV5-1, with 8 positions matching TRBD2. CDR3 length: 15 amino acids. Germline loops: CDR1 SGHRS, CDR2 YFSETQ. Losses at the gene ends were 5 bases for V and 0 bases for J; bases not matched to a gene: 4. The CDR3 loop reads CASSTGGGSYNEQFF. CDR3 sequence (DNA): TGCGCCAGCAGTACCGGGGGGGGCTCCTACAATGAGCAGTTCTTC.

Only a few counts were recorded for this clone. CDR3 amino acids: CASSFLRVAGAELTYEQYF. DNA for the CDR3: TGTGCCAGCAGTTTTCTTCGGGTAGCGGGGGCCGAATTAACCTACGAGCAGTACTTC. This chain joins TRBV6-8 and TRBJ2-7, with 9 bases that match TRBD2. This CDR3 is built from 19 residues. V lost 4 bases, J lost 2 bases, and 18 bases stayed unmatched. Germline V gene data show CDR1 as MNHGY and CDR2 as SAAAGT.

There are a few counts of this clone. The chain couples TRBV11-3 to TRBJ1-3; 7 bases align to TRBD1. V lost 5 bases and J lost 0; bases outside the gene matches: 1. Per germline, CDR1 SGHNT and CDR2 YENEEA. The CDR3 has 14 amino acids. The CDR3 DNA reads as TGTGCCAGCAGCGGGGACAGCTCTGGAAACACCATATATTTT. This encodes CASSGDSSGNTIYF.

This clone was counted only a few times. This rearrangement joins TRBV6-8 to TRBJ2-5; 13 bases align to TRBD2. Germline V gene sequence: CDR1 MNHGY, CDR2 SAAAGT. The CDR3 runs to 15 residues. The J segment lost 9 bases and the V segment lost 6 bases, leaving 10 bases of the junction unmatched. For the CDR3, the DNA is TGTGCCAGCAGGCCGACTAGCGGGGGGTCCCTTGCCCAGTACTTC. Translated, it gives CASRPTSGGSLAQYF.

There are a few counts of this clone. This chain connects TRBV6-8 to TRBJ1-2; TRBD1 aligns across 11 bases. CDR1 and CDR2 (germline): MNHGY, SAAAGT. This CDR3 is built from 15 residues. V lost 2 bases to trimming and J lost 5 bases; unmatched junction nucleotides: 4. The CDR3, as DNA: TGTGCCAGCAGTTACGGGGACAGGGGGGATTATGGCTACACCTTC. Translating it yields CASSYGDRGDYGYTF.

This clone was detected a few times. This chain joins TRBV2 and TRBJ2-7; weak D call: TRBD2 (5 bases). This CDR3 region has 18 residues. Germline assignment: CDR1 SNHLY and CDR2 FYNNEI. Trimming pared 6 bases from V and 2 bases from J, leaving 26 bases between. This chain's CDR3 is CASSLAPKSGGYTYEQYF. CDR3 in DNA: TGTGCCAGCAGCTTAGCCCCCAAAAGCGGAGGATACACCTACGAGCAGTACTTC. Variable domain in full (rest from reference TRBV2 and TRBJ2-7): EPEVTQTPSHQVTQMGQEVILRCVPISNHLYFYWYRQILGQKVEFLVSFYNNEISEKSEIFDDQFSVERPDGSNFTLKIRSTKLEDSAMYFCASSLAPKSGGYTYEQYFGPGTRLTVT.

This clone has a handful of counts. The CDR3 reads CAISEKTGVQETQYF. The CDR3 DNA, read in part, is TGTGCCATCAGTGAGAAGACAGGGGTTCAAGAGACCCAGTAC. The chain is built from TRBV10-3 and TRBJ2-5, with TRBD1 matching over 8 bases. With the read ending 1 residue before the CDR3 end, the germline J gene is used to fill in that end. The V gene's germline CDR1 is ENHRY and CDR2 SYGVKD. V was pared by 2 bases and J by 2 bases, with 4 bases of the junction left unmatched. The CDR3 covers 15 residues.

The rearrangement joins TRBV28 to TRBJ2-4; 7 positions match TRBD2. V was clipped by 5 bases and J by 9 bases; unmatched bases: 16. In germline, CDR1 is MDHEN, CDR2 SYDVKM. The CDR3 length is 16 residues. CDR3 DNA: TGTGCCAGCAGTCCTCCTGACGGGGGAGGGCGAAGCATTCAGTACTTC. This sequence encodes CASSPPDGGGRSIQYF. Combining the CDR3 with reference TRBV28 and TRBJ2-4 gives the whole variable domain DVKVTQSSRYLVKRTGEKVFLECVQDMDHENMFWYRQDPGLGLRLIYFSYDVKMKEKGDIPEGYSVSREKKERFSLILESASTNQTSMYLCASSPPDGGGRSIQYFGAGTRLSVL.

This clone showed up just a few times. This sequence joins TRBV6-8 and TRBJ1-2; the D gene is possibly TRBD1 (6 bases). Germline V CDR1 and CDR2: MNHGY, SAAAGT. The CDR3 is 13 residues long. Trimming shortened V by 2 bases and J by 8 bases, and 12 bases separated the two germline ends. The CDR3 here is CASSYQGTGGYTF. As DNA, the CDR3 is TGTGCCAGCAGTTACCAGGGGACTGGGGGCTACACCTTC.

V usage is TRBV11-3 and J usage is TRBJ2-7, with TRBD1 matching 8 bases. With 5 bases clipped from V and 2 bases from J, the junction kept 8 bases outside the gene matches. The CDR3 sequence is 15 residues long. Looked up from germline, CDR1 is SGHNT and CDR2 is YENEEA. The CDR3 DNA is TGTGCCAGCAGCACGCCGGGACAGGCCACCTACGAGCAGTACTTC. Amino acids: CASSTPGQATYEQYF.

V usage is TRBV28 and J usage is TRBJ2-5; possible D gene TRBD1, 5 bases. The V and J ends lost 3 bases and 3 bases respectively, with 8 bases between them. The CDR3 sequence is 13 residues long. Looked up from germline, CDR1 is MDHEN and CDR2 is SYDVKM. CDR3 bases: TGTGCCAGCAGTTTTAGGGGCGAAGAGACCCAGTACTTC. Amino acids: CASSFRGEETQYF.

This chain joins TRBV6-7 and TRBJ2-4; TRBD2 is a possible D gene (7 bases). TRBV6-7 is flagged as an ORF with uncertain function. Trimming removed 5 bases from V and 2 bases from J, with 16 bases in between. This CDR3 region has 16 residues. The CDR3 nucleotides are TGTGCCAGCAGTGAAGAGGCGGGGGCCCCCAAAAACATTCAGTACTTC. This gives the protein CASSEEAGAPKNIQYF.

The CDR3 here is CASSDVGQSSYEQYF. The CDR3 coding sequence is TGTGCCAGCTCTGACGTGGGACAGAGCTCCTACGAGCAGTACTTC. This sequence joins TRBV18 and TRBJ2-7, with 7 positions matching TRBD1. The CDR3 contains 15 residues. CDR1 and CDR2 from the germline V gene are KGHSH and LQKENI. V shed 6 bases, J shed 0 bases, and the junction held 8 bases outside the gene matches.